This T cell receptor beta chain emerged from a study of CD8 T cells in ankylosing spondylitis. Turning to this clonotype: Its cognate antigen is unknown.

Findings and limits, study-wide: Reportedly, disease-linked clones are significantly enriched in ankylosing spondylitis patients' matched synovial fluid. Apparently characteristic of ankylosing spondylitis blood was a TCR beta motif (under ten highly homologous variants).

MiXCR, run by TCRdb on the 5' RACE reads, gives a single entry per CDR3 protein. This sample carries under 950,000 distinct CDR3 sequences, 15% to 20% of them seen once, and the ten largest clones take 19%. CDR3 length: 17 residues. Germline V gene data show CDR1 as MNHEY and CDR2 as SVGAGI. The V end lost 1 base, the J end lost 0 bases, and 13 bases lay between the germline ends. The rearrangement joins TRBV6-5 to TRBJ1-3, with D hard to call. The TCR originated in a male donor with ankylosing spondylitis. The sample consisted of blood, either unsorted or a sorted T cell fraction (not recorded which). DNA for the CDR3: TGTGCCAGCAGTTACTGGAGGGAGCTGGGCTCTGGAAACACCATATATTTT. It specifies CASSYWRELGSGNTIYF.